This TCR beta chain was identified in a study of cytomegalovirus exposure and HLA in healthy donors listed by TCRdb under 2017. Some background on the complete study: An earlier analysis of a few hundred of the donors reported over 250 Gb of sequence data and 95 million to 130 million unique TCR beta sequences obtained from approximately 180 million T cells. To predict cytomegalovirus infection status, the study brought together high-throughput TCR immunosequencing, statistical association of individual TCRs with disease status, and machine learning. The number of typed donors differed by locus: about 620-640 for A, B, C, DRB1 and DQB1; 522 for DQA1; some 590 for DPA1; and roughly 490 for DPB1. Along with the approximately 700-subject first cohort, a separate validation cohort of 120 different subjects was used. Around 320 gigabases of sequencing data and tens of millions of unique TCR sequences were included in an early release covering several hundred HLA-typed donors. HLA typing covered class I and class II loci at four-digit resolution. Every repertoire in the discovery cohort had been generated on one and the same sequencing platform. An earlier analysis of approximately 500 of the donors applied high-throughput TCR beta sequencing to assess whether each TCR beta V gene segment acted as functional or pseudogenic. To study patterns of TCR occurrence, a later analysis re-analyzed previously published TCR beta repertoires from around 700 donors and added high-resolution HLA genotyping. Of the roughly 400 genotyped donors, 65% to 90% fell in the genetic ancestry cluster associated with self-reported Caucasian donors. Among roughly 400 genotyped donors of the cohort, an average of around 240,000 unique TCR beta nucleotide sequences were sequenced per donor, about a sixth of them non-productive. Donor age, sex, ethnicity and CMV serostatus were compiled alongside the repertoire data. A later genetic analysis used genome-wide SNP genotypes for about three fifths of the 666 donors, treating that subset as a discovery cohort. Rather than using new phenotypic data, the later analysis identified candidate immune exposures from TCR beta sequences and from how often those sequences occurred across donors. The study used immunosequencing to profile the T cell repertoires of approximately 630 subjects and linked those repertoires to cytomegalovirus serostatus. Five DR-DQ haplotypes were handled as single units for association and clustering because linkage in the cohort was strong. The aim of the study was to test whether cataloging public T cell receptors could identify signatures of past pathogen exposure.

In total, 500 to 700 healthy bone marrow donors made up the cohort. All cohort members were sampled while nominally healthy, although unrecorded immune exposures were likely present. The donor tested CMV seropositive, placing the donor among the approximately 310 seropositive members of the cohort. Each donor provided a peripheral blood sample, and peripheral blood mononuclear cells were used for TCR beta sequencing. Genomic DNA extraction from the blood cell samples was performed with the Qiagen DNeasy Blood Extraction Kit. As regards this clone: This clone's antigen is unknown. No base qualities exist here, and no much larger clone lies one base off it.

The investigation overall reported the following: At a false discovery rate of 0.05, a later analysis linked 16,000 or so TCR beta sequences to specific HLA alleles. In a later analysis, TCR association rates were found to vary across HLA loci, with the most associated TCRs seen for DRB1 alleles and the fewest for HLA-C alleles. Compared with equally common non-associated chains, HLA-associated TCR beta chains in a later analysis were more clonally expanded and had lower generation probabilities. While some public TCRs were present in many individuals, most TCR sequences turned up only very rarely across donors. Broadly in line with IMGT annotations, most TCR beta V segments showed up in productive rearrangements about 87% or about 30% of the time in an earlier analysis of roughly 590 of the donors. Some IMGT-functional V segments, including TRBV6-2 and TRBV6-3, could not be distinguished by the 87-base-pair reads and were therefore excluded. According to the authors, the approach could potentially be generalized to other disease states and immunological phenotypes. According to a later analysis, parvovirus B19, influenza, CMV and Epstein-Barr virus appeared linked to several top co-occurrence clusters. In both the original and validation cohorts, the classifier was reported to diagnose cytomegalovirus status with high specificity and sensitivity. About 15 rarely observed V segments, including chromosome 9 orphons, were excluded from the earlier analysis of a few hundred of the donors because counts were too low. Correlated functional status among segregating V segments might reflect linkage disequilibrium, but an unknown experimental factor could not be ruled out. V-gene and J-gene trimming of TCR beta chains was associated with a missense DCLRE1C variant in a later genetic analysis, and the association was replicated in an independent cohort. Assigning TCR associations to individual alleles was difficult when HLA alleles, especially DR and DQ, strongly co-occurred. In this cohort, only TCR beta chains were sequenced, and detectable features were limited by the absence of alpha or paired-chain data. In vitro tests confirmed that three of the cytomegalovirus-associated TCR beta chains recognize cytomegalovirus antigens. According to a later genetic analysis, donors in an Asian-associated ancestry cluster had fewer N-insertions in productive TCRs than the approximately 690-donor mean. The only immune exposure information available for the cohort was CMV serostatus. According to a later analysis, most CMV-associated TCR beta chains appeared to be HLA-restricted, and the HLA associations seemed to be driven largely by CMV exposure. A cluster of highly shared sequence variants was judged likely to represent a technical artifact of the sequencing pipeline. A further reported finding was that TCR beta sequences accurately predicted the HLA-A and HLA-B alleles for most subjects in the first cohort. Presence/absence analyses assumed roughly uniform sequencing depth across donors, an assumption that may not hold. The study listed 150 to 200 TCR beta chains as associated with cytomegalovirus. Because HLA typing was unavailable for some donors at each locus, only the typed subset was used in association tests.

Receptor libraries were prepared by the immunoSEQ multiplex PCR assay. For the multiplex PCR, a mixture combining 60 forward primers for TCR Vbeta segments and 13 reverse primers for TCR Jbeta segments was used. The CDR3 region of rearranged TCR beta genes was amplified from genomic DNA by a multiplex PCR assay. On the Illumina HiSeq System, the amplified TCR beta libraries were sequenced as 87-base-pair reads. In the original analysis: A later analysis counted 65 million to 90 million unique TCR beta chains across the 550 to 700 repertoires, and roughly 11 million of these chains were shared by at least two donors. Raw reads were error-corrected and collapsed into unique sequences by a nearest-neighbor algorithm in which closely related sequences were merged to remove PCR and sequencing errors. V, D and J gene segments were assigned by aligning CDR3 sequences to IMGT reference sequences. For a sequence to be retained, at least a six-nucleotide match to both a V gene segment and a J gene segment was required. Rearrangements were classified as productive when the CDR3 lacked stop codons and remained in frame with V and J, and all other rearrangements were classified as non-productive. Following IMGT convention, CDR3 was defined as the stretch from the second conserved V-encoded cysteine to the conserved J-encoded phenylalanine. The earlier analysis of about 640 of the donors excluded any sequence lacking an unambiguous match to a single V gene segment. In an earlier analysis of 587 of the donors, a V segment was called functional when productive rearrangements were above 56.7%, and segregating when the standard deviation between donors exceeded 5%. A statistical classification framework was built for diagnosing cytomegalovirus status from the catalog of TCR beta chain sequences. In a later analysis, TCR nucleotide sequences were compared against IMGT/GENE-DB human TR gene sequences so that V and J genes could be assigned. In a later analysis, CDR3 sequences and most-parsimonious VDJ recombination scenarios were assigned using the TCRdist pipeline. A later analysis defined each TCR beta chain by its CDR3 amino acid sequence plus V-gene family, and excluded reads lacking a unique V-gene family. As a way to deal with suspected cross-contamination and a sequencing artifact, a later analysis dropped over 550 nucleotide sequences that were highly shared and had low generation probability. In a later analysis, a clonal expansion index was calculated for each public chain from normalized within-repertoire ranks of inferred template counts. A later analysis computed generation probabilities with a VDJ recombination model fitted to out-of-frame rearrangements, and checked the results against IGoR. A later analysis scored TCR-TCR, TCR-HLA and TCR-CMV co-occurrence with hypergeometric tests, applying a repertoire-size bias correction to TCR pairs. To estimate false discovery rates, a later analysis permuted the HLA or CMV assignments 20 times. In a later analysis, co-occurring TCRs were grouped using DBSCAN, with TCRdist sequence similarity added in when clustering inside HLA-allele-positive subsets. Repertoires with fewer than 30,000 or more than 120,000 public chains, plus five repertoires with anomalous nucleotide sharing, were excluded from co-occurrence clustering. This immuneACCESS table, as held by TCRdb, lists in-frame sequences with V and J called but not all clones. Of the missing ones, under half trace to an unresolved V gene in checked studies; the others have no known cause. V, J and clone size are those of that table, while D and trimming were read from the DNA. The sample table contains 150,000 to 200,000 clones; only one count was recorded for roughly three quarters of them. The top ten clonotypes cover roughly 7.1% of the sample.

The CDR3 numbers 18 residues from cysteine through phenylalanine. Of the read, only the CDR3 DNA is kept; its 54 bases are in frame from base 1. CDR1 and CDR2 (SGHTA, FQGNSA) derive from the germline V gene. Unmatched junction bases come to 12, with V trimmed by 2 bases and J by 0 bases. The sequence joins TRBV7-2 to TRBJ2-7; the central 8 bases match TRBD2. The sequenced sample consisted of PBMCs. The clonotype was recovered from a man in his forties in good health and CMV-seropositive. The nucleotide sequence is given as TGTGCCAGCAGCTTAATTGGGGGCGGGGGGTGGACCTCCTACGAGCAGTACTTC. Its protein product is CASSLIGGGGWTSYEQYF.